Listed below are T cell receptor beta chains from one sample, sequenced in a study of blood T cell repertoires in COVID-19. The table came from immunoSEQ multiplex PCR; TCRdb's copy has only in-frame clones and leaves some out. The sample shows under 300,000 clones, approximately 86% of them seen only once. The sequenced sample consisted of peripheral blood. Receptors originate from a woman of 80 years or more with active or convalescent COVID-19. Both conserved end residues are part of each CDR3. A D gene is named only where the DNA matches it firmly. Size is omitted from some rows. Given values are once, few, many or a class for expanded clones.

J: TRBJ1-2
size: once
V: TRBV5-4
D: NA
DNA: TGTGCCAGCAGCCCCGGACCGGGGAACTATGGCTACACCTTC
CDR3: CASSPGPGNYGYTF

J: TRBJ2-1
size: NA
V: TRBV21-1
D: NA
DNA: TGTGCCAGCAGCTTCGAGGTCCTAGCGGGAGGGGATGAGCAGTTCTTC
CDR3: CASSFEVLAGGDEQFF

J: TRBJ1-2
size: NA
V: TRBV28
D: NA
DNA: TGTGCCAGCAGTTCCAGTAACTATGGCTACACCTTC
CDR3: CASSSSNYGYTF

J: TRBJ2-1
size: many
V: TRBV9
D: NA
DNA: TGTGCCAGCAGCGTAGGACTTTTGGGCAATGAGCAGTTCTTC
CDR3: CASSVGLLGNEQFF

J: TRBJ2-1
size: NA
V: TRBV15
D: NA
DNA: TGTGCCACCAGCAGAGAAGAAGGAGGGCAGTTCTTC
CDR3: CATSREEGGQFF

J: TRBJ2-1
size: once
V: TRBV4-1
D: NA
DNA: TGCGCCAGCAGCCAAACCACAGCCTACTACAATGAGCAGTTCTTC
CDR3: CASSQTTAYYNEQFF

J: TRBJ2-3
size: NA
V: TRBV10-1
D: TRBD2
DNA: TGCGCCAGCAGTGAGTCGACTAGCGGGACGCTTCGGTCGCAGTATTTT
CDR3: CASSESTSGTLRSQYF

J: TRBJ2-1
size: few
V: TRBV4-1
D: NA
DNA: TGCGCCAGCAGCCAAGAATGGGGCTTACTTGGGACTGGGCAGTTCTTC
CDR3: CASSQEWGLLGTGQFF

J: TRBJ1-6
size: NA
V: TRBV27
D: TRBD1
DNA: TGTGCCAGCAGTTTAGGTCCTAACAGGGGTGGTTCACCCCTCCACTTT
CDR3: CASSLGPNRGGSPLHF

J: TRBJ2-5
size: NA
V: TRBV9
D: TRBD1
DNA: TGTGCCAGCAGCCTGCAAATACAGGGGGAGACCCAGTACTTC
CDR3: CASSLQIQGETQYF

J: TRBJ2-3
size: NA
V: TRBV27
D: TRBD2
DNA: TGTGCCAGCAGTCCCGGGACTAGCGGGAACACAGATACGCAGTATTTT
CDR3: CASSPGTSGNTDTQYF

J: TRBJ2-1
size: NA
V: TRBV9
D: NA
DNA: TGTGCCAGCAGCGTAGGGAGCGGAACCTACAATGAGCAGTTCTTC
CDR3: CASSVGSGTYNEQFF

J: TRBJ1-2
size: NA
V: TRBV4-1
D: NA
DNA: TGCGCCAGCAGCCAAGCGCAGGTTCTTTATGGCTACACCTTC
CDR3: CASSQAQVLYGYTF

J: TRBJ2-7
size: NA
V: TRBV19
D: TRBD2
DNA: TGTGCCAGTAGTATCTCTAGCGGTGACTACGAGCAGTACTTC
CDR3: CASSISSGDYEQYF

J: TRBJ2-1
size: NA
V: TRBV2
D: TRBD2
DNA: TGTGCCAGCAGTGAAGGACTAGCGGGCGATGAGCAGTTCTTC
CDR3: CASSEGLAGDEQFF

J: TRBJ1-6
size: NA
V: TRBV7-9
D: NA
DNA: TGTGCCAGCAGATCAGGCGGGACCGAAAATTCACCCCTCCACTTT
CDR3: CASRSGGTENSPLHF

J: TRBJ2-2
size: once
V: TRBV6-5
D: NA
DNA: TGTGCCAGCAGTTATTCGGGCGGGTCCACCGGGGAGCTGTTTTTT
CDR3: CASSYSGGSTGELFF

J: TRBJ2-1
size: once
V: TRBV20-1
D: NA
DNA: TGCAGTGCTAGTGGACACCCCTACAATGAGCAGTTCTTC
CDR3: CSASGHPYNEQFF

J: TRBJ1-1
size: few
V: TRBV6-5
D: TRBD1
DNA: TGTGCCAGCGCCGACAGGGGAGACGCTGAAGCTTTCTTT
CDR3: CASADRGDAEAFF

J: TRBJ1-2
size: NA
V: TRBV5-1
D: NA
DNA: TGCGCCAGCAGCTTGGTTGTTCGTGGCAGTATCGAAGCTAACTATGGCTACACCTTC
CDR3: CASSLVVRGSIEANYGYTF

J: TRBJ2-5
size: NA
V: TRBV5-1
D: NA
DNA: TGCGCCAGCAGCACCGGACTAGACTCGAGGGGGGGCCGAGAGACCCAGTACTTC
CDR3: CASSTGLDSRGGRETQYF

J: TRBJ2-3
size: NA
V: TRBV13
D: TRBD2
DNA: TGTGCCAGCAGCGCCCTAGCGGGGGGATACACAGATACGCAGTATTTT
CDR3: CASSALAGGYTDTQYF

J: TRBJ2-5
size: few
V: TRBV3-1/TRBV3-2
D: NA
DNA: TGTGCCAGCAGCCAAGAATCGGAGACCCAGTACTTC
CDR3: CASSQESETQYF

J: TRBJ1-5
size: NA
V: TRBV7-2
D: NA
DNA: TGTGCCAGCAGCTCTGACAATTTCCAGCCCCAGCATTTT
CDR3: CASSSDNFQPQHF

J: TRBJ1-2
size: NA
V: TRBV5-1
D: TRBD1
DNA: TGCGCCAGCAGCGGAGGGACAGGGGGTATGCTATATGGCTACACCTTC
CDR3: CASSGGTGGMLYGYTF